The T cell receptor (beta chain) described here comes from a study of blood T cell repertoires in COVID-19. Across the whole study: T cells, B-cell-depleted T cells, or PBMCs provided the cDNA or gDNA that served as material.

A few counts support this clone. Only in-frame clones appear in the TCRdb table, and some are missing; sequencing was by immunoSEQ multiplex PCR. The sample yields around 300,000 clones, roughly nine tenths seen once. The sequence derives from a woman aged 18 to 35 who had recovered from COVID-19. Sequenced sample: PBMCs or T cells enriched from blood (not recorded which).

The CDR3 coding sequence is TGTGCCAGTAGTAGGGCGGGGCCCCACACTGAAGCTTTCTTT. It is translated as CASSRAGPHTEAFF. The chain recombines TRBV19 with TRBJ1-1, with D possibly being TRBD1 (5 bases). The CDR3 is made up of 14 amino acids. Per germline, CDR1 LNHDA and CDR2 SQIVND (reference sequence). The V and J ends lost 4 bases and 3 bases respectively, with 12 bases between them.